The 22 T cell receptor beta chains presented below share a single source sample, sequenced in a study of beta chain features in type 1 diabetes. Study-wide results and limits: A moderate, significant TCRB CDR3 shortening appeared in type 1 diabetes across four CD4+ subsets.

cDNA synthesis used the whole RNA isolate, giving expressed TCRB sequences. TCRdb's copy holds only in-frame clones and misses some; the assay was immunoSEQ multiplex PCR. Among 250,000 to 300,000 clones, more than 13% were seen once, and the ten largest hold about 0.017%. Antigens for these TCRs are unknown. Sequenced material: naive CD4+ T cells from blood. All receptors come from a man aged 30 to 45 with type 1 diabetes.

There are a few counts of this clone. This rearrangement joins TRBV5-1 to TRBJ2-1; a possible D gene is TRBD1 (5 bases). The germline gives CDR1 SGHRS, CDR2 YFSETQ. The V and J ends lost 2 bases and 3 bases respectively, with 9 bases between them. The CDR3 totals 14 residues. The CDR3 DNA is TGCGCCAGCAGCTTACAGGTGAACTACAATGAGCAGTTCTTC. Translating it yields CASSLQVNYNEQFF.

The chain joins TRBV6-5 to TRBJ2-7; 10 bases line up with TRBD2. CDR1 MNHEY and CDR2 SVGAGI come from the germline V gene. J was trimmed by 4 bases and V by 4 bases; bases with no gene match: 7. This CDR3 spans 15 amino acids. The CDR3 nucleotides read TGTGCCAGCAGTTCTGGGGCTAGCGGGAGTTACGAGCAGTACTTC. This codes for CASSSGASGSYEQYF.

This clone was seen more than once but under ten times. The chain uses TRBV11-2 and TRBJ2-7; 10 bases map to TRBD2. The CDR3 has 16 amino acids. CDR1 is SGHAT, CDR2 FQNNGV, per germline. Losses at the gene ends were 4 bases for V and 4 bases for J; bases not matched to a gene: 10. The CDR3, as DNA: TGTGCCAGCAGCTCTAGATCTAGCGGGAGTAGGTACGAGCAGTACTTC. Residues: CASSSRSSGSRYEQYF.

Here the CDR3 reads CASSLGTGSYGYTF. The CDR3 nucleotides are TGTGCCAGCAGCTTAGGGACAGGGTCCTATGGCTACACCTTC. The V and J genes are TRBV7-6 and TRBJ1-2, with 8 bases lining up with TRBD1. Germline trimming cut 1 base from V and 4 bases from J; bases unmatched to any gene: 2. This CDR3 spans 14 amino acids. CDR1 SGHVS and CDR2 FNYEAQ come from the germline V gene.

J is TRBJ2-2 and V is TRBV5-1, with 7 bases that match TRBD2. J was trimmed by 3 bases and V by 5 bases; bases with no gene match: 10. From germline, CDR1 is SGHRS and CDR2 YFSETQ. The CDR3 length is 16 residues. The CDR3, as DNA: TGCGCCAGCAGTGACGATGGGAGGGTCGACACCGGGGAGCTGTTTTTT. Its protein is CASSDDGRVDTGELFF.

This chain connects TRBV4-2 to TRBJ1-1; TRBD1 agrees at 7 bases. The germline CDR1 and CDR2 sequences are LGHNA and YNFKEQ. V lost 0 bases, J lost 0 bases, and 13 bases stayed unmatched. CDR3 length: 19 amino acids. CDR3 sequence reads: CASSQEVSGGSDMNTEAFF. As DNA, the CDR3 is TGTGCCAGCAGCCAAGAGGTCTCAGGGGGAAGTGACATGAACACTGAAGCTTTCTTT.

The chain joins TRBV2 to TRBJ2-7, with a tentative D call TRBD2 (6 bases). Trimming took 4 bases from V and 5 from J, leaving 12 bases between them. CDR1 SNHLY and CDR2 FYNNEI come from the germline V gene. The CDR3 runs to 13 residues. The CDR3 is CASSVGGNHEQYF. The CDR3 DNA is TGTGCCAGCAGTGTCGGCGGGAACCACGAGCAGTACTTC.

This clone was counted between two and nine times. This chain uses TRBV19 with TRBJ2-1; D not certain. Germline V CDR1 and CDR2: LNHDA, SQIVND (reference sequence). The CDR3 contains 13 residues. V gave up 1 base and J gave up 5 bases, with 6 bases separating them. The CDR3 bases are TGTGCCAGTAGTATAGGGGCAGACAATGAGCAGTTCTTC. Encoded protein: CASSIGADNEQFF.

The chain carries TRBV11-1 and TRBJ2-6; D not resolved. Between the trimmed V and J ends, which lost 2 bases and 0 bases, there was a span of 8 bases. CDR1 and CDR2 from the germline V gene are SGHAT and FQDESV (reference sequence). The CDR3 sequence is 16 residues long. The CDR3 region is CASSLTYFSGANVLTF. CDR3 DNA: TGTGCCAGCAGCTTAACATATTTCTCTGGGGCCAACGTCCTGACTTTC.

A few counts support this clone. The chain uses TRBV28 and TRBJ1-2; 7 nucleotides line up with TRBD1. This CDR3 contains 13 residues. V lost 7 bases, J lost 2 bases, and 4 bases stayed unmatched. CDR1 is MDHEN, CDR2 SYDVKM, per germline. This chain's CDR3 is CASTSGQNYGYTF. The CDR3 DNA reads as TGTGCCAGCACCTCGGGACAGAACTATGGCTACACCTTC.

There are a few counts of this clone. The chain joins TRBV30 to TRBJ2-7, with 11 positions matching TRBD2. Germline V CDR1 and CDR2: GTSNPN, SVGIG (reference sequence). This CDR3 region has 14 residues. With V trimmed by 0 bases and J by 3 bases, 1 base remained unmatched. In DNA, the CDR3 is TGTGCCTGGAGTGTGGGACTAGCGGTCTACGAGCAGTACTTC. Its translation is CAWSVGLAVYEQYF.

This chain uses TRBV4-1 with TRBJ1-4, with D possibly TRBD1 on 5 matching bases. The germline CDR1 and CDR2 sequences are MGHRA and YSYEKL. Trimming removed 6 bases from V and 4 bases from J, with 15 bases in between. The CDR3 is 15 residues long. CDR3 in amino acids: CASSGGAHLNEKLFF. DNA of the CDR3: TGCGCCAGCAGTGGAGGGGCGCATCTTAATGAAAAACTGTTTTTT.

The chain carries TRBV4-2 and TRBJ1-5, with D hard to call. The CDR3 covers 16 residues. The V end was cut by 0 bases, the J end by 2 bases, with 11 bases between. The germline gives CDR1 LGHNA, CDR2 YNFKEQ. DNA for the CDR3: TGTGCCAGCAGCCAAGAACGGCTCCAGGGCAATCAGCCCCAGCATTTT. The encoded protein is CASSQERLQGNQPQHF.

V usage is TRBV14 and J usage is TRBJ2-7, with D tentatively TRBD2 (5 bases). Germline CDR1 is SGHDN and CDR2 is FVKESK. The germline V and J ends were trimmed by 4 bases and 6 bases, with 13 bases remaining between them. This CDR3 contains 13 residues. In DNA, the CDR3 is TGTGCCAGCAGCCCGAATTTGGAGGCCGAGCAGTACTTC. Translation gives CASSPNLEAEQYF.

The chain combines TRBV4-2 with TRBJ2-3; TRBD2 matches at 9 bases. CDR1 LGHNA and CDR2 YNFKEQ come from the germline V gene. The CDR3 has 16 amino acids. Unmatched junction bases numbered 9, after V lost 1 base and J lost 7 bases. CDR3 bases: TGTGCCAGCAGCCAAGGAATGGCGGGAGGGCGGTATACGCAGTATTTT. Amino acid sequence: CASSQGMAGGRYTQYF.

There are a few counts of this clone. J is TRBJ2-5 and V is TRBV5-6, with 7 bases lining up with TRBD2. The trim removed 2 bases at V and 1 base at J, leaving 2 bases unmatched. Looked up from germline, CDR1 is SGHDT and CDR2 is YYEEEE. The CDR3 runs 14 residues. The CDR3, as DNA: TGTGCCAGCAGCTTACGGGGGGTCCAAGAGACCCAGTACTTC. It codes for CASSLRGVQETQYF.

This clone was seen a handful of times. This chain uses TRBV12-5 with TRBJ2-5; D uncertain. In germline, CDR1 is LGHNT, CDR2 FRNRAP. The CDR3 contains 12 residues. The ends were cut back, 4 bases at V and 3 bases at J, with 6 bases in the middle. The CDR3 reads CASGSGKETQYF. The CDR3, as DNA: TGTGCTAGTGGTTCCGGTAAAGAGACCCAGTACTTC.

This clone was seen a handful of times. The rearrangement links TRBV4-3 to TRBJ1-1, with D perhaps TRBD1 (6 bases). The CDR3 is 15 residues long. The V and J ends lost 0 bases and 2 bases respectively, with 10 bases between them. The germline CDR1 and CDR2 sequences are LGHNA and YSLEER. This CDR3 reads CASSQEGGANTEAFF. The CDR3 DNA reads as TGCGCCAGCAGCCAAGAAGGGGGGGCCAACACTGAAGCTTTCTTT.

This chain connects TRBV19 to TRBJ2-2; 8 bases agree with TRBD2. The CDR3 loop spans 16 amino acids. CDR1 and CDR2 from the germline V gene are LNHDA and SQIVND (reference sequence). With V trimmed by 6 bases and J by 6 bases, 12 bases remained unmatched. CDR3 sequence: CASRGAGVGRAGELFF. The DNA for the CDR3 is TGTGCCAGTAGGGGAGCGGGAGTGGGCCGCGCCGGGGAGCTGTTTTTT.

This clone was found a few times. The rearrangement joins TRBV7-9 to TRBJ2-5, with 7 bases identical to TRBD1. The CDR3 consists of 16 residues. Per germline, CDR1 SEHNR and CDR2 FQNEAQ (reference sequence). Losses at the gene ends were 10 bases for V and 3 bases for J; bases not matched to a gene: 17. Here the CDR3 DNA reads TGTGCCACTCACATCTTGAGGGTAACAGGGGAAGAGACCCAGTACTTC. It is translated as CATHILRVTGEETQYF.

This clone showed up just a few times. The chain uses TRBV4-2 and TRBJ2-3; D is unresolved. Germline loops: CDR1 LGHNA, CDR2 YNFKEQ. The CDR3 loop spans 18 amino acids. Trimming cost V 1 base and J 0 bases, with 17 bases left between them. Here the CDR3 reads CASSQVSYGVSSTDTQYF. DNA of the CDR3: TGTGCCAGCAGCCAAGTTTCGTACGGAGTCTCTAGCACAGATACGCAGTATTTT.

J is TRBJ1-4 and V is TRBV28, with D hard to call. V was pared by 5 bases and J by 6 bases, with 13 bases between. Germline V gene sequence: CDR1 MDHEN, CDR2 SYDVKM. CDR3 length equals 14 residues. The CDR3 nucleotides are TGTGCCAGCAGTCGGGAGGCACTCGATGAAAAACTGTTTTTT. It encodes CASSREALDEKLFF.